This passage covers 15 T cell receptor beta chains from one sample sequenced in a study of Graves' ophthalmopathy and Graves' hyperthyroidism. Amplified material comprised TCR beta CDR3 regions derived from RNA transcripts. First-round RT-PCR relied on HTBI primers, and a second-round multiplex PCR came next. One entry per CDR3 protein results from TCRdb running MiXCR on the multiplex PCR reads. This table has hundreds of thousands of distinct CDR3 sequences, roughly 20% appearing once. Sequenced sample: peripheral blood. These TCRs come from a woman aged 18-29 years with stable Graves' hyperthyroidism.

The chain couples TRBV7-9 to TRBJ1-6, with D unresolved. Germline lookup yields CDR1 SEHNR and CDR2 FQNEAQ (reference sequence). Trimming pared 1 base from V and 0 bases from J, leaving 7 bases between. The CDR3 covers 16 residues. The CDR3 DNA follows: TGTGCCAGCAGCTTAGTGGCAGTCTCCTATAATTCACCCCTCCACTTT. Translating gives CASSLVAVSYNSPLHF.

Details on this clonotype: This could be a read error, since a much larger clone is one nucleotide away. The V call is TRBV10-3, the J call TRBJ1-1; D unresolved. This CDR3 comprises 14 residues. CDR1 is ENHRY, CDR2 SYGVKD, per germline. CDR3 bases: TGTGCCGCTCTGCGCTTGGGTGGGAGCACTGAAGCTTGCTTT. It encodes CAALRLGGSTEACF.

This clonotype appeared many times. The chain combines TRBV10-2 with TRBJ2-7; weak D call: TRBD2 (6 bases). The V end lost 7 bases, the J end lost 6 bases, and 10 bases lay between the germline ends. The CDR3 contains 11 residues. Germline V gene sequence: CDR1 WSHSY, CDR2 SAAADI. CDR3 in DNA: TGCGCCAGCAAGCTCGGGGGCGAGCAGTACTTC. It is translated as CASKLGGEQYF.

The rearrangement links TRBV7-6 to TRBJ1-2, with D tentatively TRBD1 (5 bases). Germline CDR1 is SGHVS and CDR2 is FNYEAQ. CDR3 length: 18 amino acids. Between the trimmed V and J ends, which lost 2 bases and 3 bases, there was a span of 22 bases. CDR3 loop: CASSLFTSRFGGDYGYTF. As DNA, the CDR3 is TGTGCCAGCAGCTTATTCACGTCACGTTTCGGGGGTGACTATGGCTACACCTTC.

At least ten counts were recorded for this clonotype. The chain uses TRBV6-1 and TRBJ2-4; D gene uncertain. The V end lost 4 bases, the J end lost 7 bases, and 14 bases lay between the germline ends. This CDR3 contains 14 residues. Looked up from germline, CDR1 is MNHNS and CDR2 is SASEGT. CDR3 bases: TGTGCCAGCAGTGGGGCCTTAGATAGGAACATTCAGTACTTC. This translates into CASSGALDRNIQYF.

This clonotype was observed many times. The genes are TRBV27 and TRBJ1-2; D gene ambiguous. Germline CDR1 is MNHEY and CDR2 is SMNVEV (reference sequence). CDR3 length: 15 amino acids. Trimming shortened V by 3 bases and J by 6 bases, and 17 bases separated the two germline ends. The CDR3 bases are TGTGCCAGCAGTTTCTACCGTGGCAGCCCCCATGGCTACACCTTC. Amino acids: CASSFYRGSPHGYTF.

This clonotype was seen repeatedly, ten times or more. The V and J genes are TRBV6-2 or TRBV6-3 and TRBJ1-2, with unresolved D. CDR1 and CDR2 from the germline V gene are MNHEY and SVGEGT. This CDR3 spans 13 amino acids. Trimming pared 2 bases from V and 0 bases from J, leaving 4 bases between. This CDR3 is CASSYEPNYGYTF. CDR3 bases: TGTGCCAGCAGTTACGAGCCTAACTATGGCTACACCTTC.

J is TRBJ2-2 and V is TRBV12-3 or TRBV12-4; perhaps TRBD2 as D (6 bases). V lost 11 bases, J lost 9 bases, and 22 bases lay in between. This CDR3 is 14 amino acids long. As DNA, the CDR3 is TGTGCCTCCCAGGGCAGCGGGCTAAGGCGGGAGCTGTTTTTT. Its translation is CASQGSGLRRELFF.

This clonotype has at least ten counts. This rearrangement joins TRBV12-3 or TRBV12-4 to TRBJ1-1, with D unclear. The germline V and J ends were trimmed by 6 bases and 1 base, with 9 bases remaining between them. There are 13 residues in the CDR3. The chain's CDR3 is CASSINSNTEAFF. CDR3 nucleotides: TGTGCCAGCAGCATTAATTCGAACACTGAAGCTTTCTTT.

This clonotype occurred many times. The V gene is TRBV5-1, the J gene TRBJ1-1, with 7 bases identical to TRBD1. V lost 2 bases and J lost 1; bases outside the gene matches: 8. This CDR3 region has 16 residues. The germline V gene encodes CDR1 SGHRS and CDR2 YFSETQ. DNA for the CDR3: TGCGCCAGCAGCTTTCTACCTAACAGGGGGAACACTGAAGCTTTCTTT. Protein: CASSFLPNRGNTEAFF.

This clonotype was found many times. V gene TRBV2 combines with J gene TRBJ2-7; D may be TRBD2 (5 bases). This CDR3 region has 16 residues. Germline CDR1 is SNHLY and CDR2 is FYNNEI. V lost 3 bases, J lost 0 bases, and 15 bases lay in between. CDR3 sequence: CASSESGGYPSYEQYF. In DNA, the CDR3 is TGTGCCAGCAGTGAGTCGGGCGGGTATCCCTCCTACGAGCAGTACTTC. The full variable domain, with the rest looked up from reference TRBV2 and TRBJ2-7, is EPEVTQTPSHQVTQMGQEVILRCVPISNHLYFYWYRQILGQKVEFLVSFYNNEISEKSEIFDDQFSVERPDGSNFTLKIRSTKLEDSAMYFCASSESGGYPSYEQYFGPGTRLTVT.

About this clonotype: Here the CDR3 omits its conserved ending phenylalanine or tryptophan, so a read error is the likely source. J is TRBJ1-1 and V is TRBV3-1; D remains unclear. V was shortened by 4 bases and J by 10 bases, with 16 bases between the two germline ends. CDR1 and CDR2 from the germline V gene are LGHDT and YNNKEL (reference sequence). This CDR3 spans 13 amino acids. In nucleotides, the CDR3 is TGTGCCAGCAGCCCTGGGGTCTTCTCGGGAGCTTTCGTT. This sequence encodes CASSPGVFSGAFV.

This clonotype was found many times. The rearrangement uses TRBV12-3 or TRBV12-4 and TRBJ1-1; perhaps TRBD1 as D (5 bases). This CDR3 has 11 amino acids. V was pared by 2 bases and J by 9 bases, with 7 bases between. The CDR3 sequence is CASSLRGKAFF. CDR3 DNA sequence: TGTGCCAGCAGTTTACGGGGGAAAGCTTTCTTT.

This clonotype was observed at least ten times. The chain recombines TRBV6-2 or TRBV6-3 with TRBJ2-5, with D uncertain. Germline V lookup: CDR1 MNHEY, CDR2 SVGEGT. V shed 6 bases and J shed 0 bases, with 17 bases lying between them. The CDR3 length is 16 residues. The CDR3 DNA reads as TGTGCCAGCAGGCCTCCGAGTGTCAGACACCAAGAGACCCAGTACTTC. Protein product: CASRPPSVRHQETQYF.

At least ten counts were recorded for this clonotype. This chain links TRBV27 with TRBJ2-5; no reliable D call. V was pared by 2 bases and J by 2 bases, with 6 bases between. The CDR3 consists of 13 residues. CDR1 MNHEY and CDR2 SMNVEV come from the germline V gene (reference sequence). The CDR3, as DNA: TGTGCCAGCAGTTTAAGTAGACAAGAGACCCAGTACTTC. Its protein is CASSLSRQETQYF.